This T cell receptor beta chain derives from a study of blood T cells in healthy people across ages. In this sample, this clonotype turned up a few times. A second roughly 7 to 11 cycle PCR used barcoded and J-beta primers. TCRdb redid the calling of the 5' RACE reads with MiXCR, one entry per CDR3 protein. The sample includes 1.4 million to 1.5 million distinct CDR3 sequences, about 43% of them seen just once. Germline V lookup: CDR1 SGHTA, CDR2 FQGNSA. CDR3 size: 16 residues. Trimming removed 1 base from V and 2 bases from J; junction bases left unmatched: 3. The sequence derives from a woman aged 18-29 years in good health. The genes are TRBV7-2 and TRBJ2-4; 9 nucleotides match TRBD2. The sample taken for sequencing was blood. DNA for the CDR3: TGTGCCAGCAGCTTAGATAGCGGGGGAACCAAAAACATTCAGTACTTC. Translation: CASSLDSGGTKNIQYF.